This T cell receptor (beta chain) derives from a study of Ad26.COV2.S vaccination and SARS-CoV-2 variants. Turning to the study itself: Vaccine-arm donor from the placebo-controlled COV1001 Ad26.COV2.S trial. The authors gave Ad26.COV2.S intramuscularly, either once or twice 56 days apart. Regarding the study as a whole: Spike-specific TCR breadth ran higher among vaccine recipients than placebo recipients.

J lost 7 bases, V lost 4 bases, and 7 bases had no gene match. The CDR3 has 16 residues. Germline CDR1 reads MNHNS; CDR2 reads SASEGT. About this clone: Its antigen is unknown.

Specified treatment: some 19 received Ad26.COV2.S at low or high dose, single or two shots; several received placebo; per-sample allocation not given. Sampling took place 63 days after the first vaccine or placebo injection. This person who donated was an adult of 18-55 years in Boston. The data were produced by immunoSEQ multiplex PCR, yet TCRdb's version contains in-frame clones alone and is incomplete. The top ten clones hold around 4.5% of a sample with roughly 300,000 clones, about 89% of them seen once. This specimen was peripheral blood, taken in a trial of Ad26.COV2.S vaccine versus placebo. The V call is TRBV6-1, the J call TRBJ2-1; 13 nucleotides agree with TRBD2. The origin of this receptor is a person aged 18 to 65 who received the Ad26.COV2.S COVID-19 vaccine or a placebo. The CDR3 sequence: CASSASLAGGLNEQFF. Written as DNA, the CDR3 is TGTGCCAGCAGTGCCTCACTAGCGGGGGGGCTAAATGAGCAGTTCTTC.